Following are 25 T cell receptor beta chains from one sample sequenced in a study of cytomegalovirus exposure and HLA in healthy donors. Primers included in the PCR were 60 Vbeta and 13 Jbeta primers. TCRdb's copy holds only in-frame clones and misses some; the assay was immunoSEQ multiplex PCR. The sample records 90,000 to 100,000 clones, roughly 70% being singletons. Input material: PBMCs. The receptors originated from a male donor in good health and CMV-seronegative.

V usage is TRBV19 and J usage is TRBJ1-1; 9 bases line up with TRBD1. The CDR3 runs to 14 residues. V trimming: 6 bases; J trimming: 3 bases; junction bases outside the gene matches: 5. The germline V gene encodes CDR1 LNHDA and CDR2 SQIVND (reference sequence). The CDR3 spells CASRITGGHTEAFF. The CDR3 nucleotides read TGTGCCAGTAGGATAACAGGGGGCCACACTGAAGCTTTCTTT.

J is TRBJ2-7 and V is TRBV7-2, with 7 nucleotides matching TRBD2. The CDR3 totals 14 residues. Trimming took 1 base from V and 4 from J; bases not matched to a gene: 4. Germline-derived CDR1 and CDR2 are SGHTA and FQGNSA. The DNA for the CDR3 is TGTGCCAGCAGCTTAGAAGGCGGGAGATACGAGCAGTACTTC. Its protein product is CASSLEGGRYEQYF.

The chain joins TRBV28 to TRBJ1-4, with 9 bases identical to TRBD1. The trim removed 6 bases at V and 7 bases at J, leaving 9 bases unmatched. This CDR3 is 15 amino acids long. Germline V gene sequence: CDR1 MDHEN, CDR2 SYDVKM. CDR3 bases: TGTGCCAGCAGCAACAGGGACAGGGTGGGTGAAAAACTGTTTTTT. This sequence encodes CASSNRDRVGEKLFF.

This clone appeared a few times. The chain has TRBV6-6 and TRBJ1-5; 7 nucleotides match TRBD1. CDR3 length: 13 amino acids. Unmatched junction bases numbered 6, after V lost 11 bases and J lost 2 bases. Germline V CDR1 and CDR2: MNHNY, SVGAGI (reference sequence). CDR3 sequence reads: CAAKGGGNQPQHF. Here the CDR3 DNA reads TGTGCCGCTAAAGGGGGCGGCAATCAGCCCCAGCATTTT.

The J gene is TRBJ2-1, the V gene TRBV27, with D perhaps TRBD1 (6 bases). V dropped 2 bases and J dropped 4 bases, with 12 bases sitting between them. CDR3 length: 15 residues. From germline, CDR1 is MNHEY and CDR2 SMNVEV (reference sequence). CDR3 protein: CASSLEVGQYNEQFF. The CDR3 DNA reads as TGTGCCAGCAGTTTAGAGGTTGGACAGTACAATGAGCAGTTCTTC.

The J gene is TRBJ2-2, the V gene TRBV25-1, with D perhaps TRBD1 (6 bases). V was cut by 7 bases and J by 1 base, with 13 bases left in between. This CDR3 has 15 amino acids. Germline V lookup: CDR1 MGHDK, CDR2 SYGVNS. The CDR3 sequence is CASIRVQGNTGELFF. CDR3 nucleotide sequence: TGTGCCAGCATTCGGGTACAGGGGAACACCGGGGAGCTGTTTTTT. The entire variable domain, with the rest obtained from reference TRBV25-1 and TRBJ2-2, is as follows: EADIYQTPRYLVIGTGKKITLECSQTMGHDKMYWYQQDPGMELHLIHYSYGVNSTEKGDLSSESTVSRIRTEHFPLTLESARPSHTSQYLCASIRVQGNTGELFFGEGSRLTVL.

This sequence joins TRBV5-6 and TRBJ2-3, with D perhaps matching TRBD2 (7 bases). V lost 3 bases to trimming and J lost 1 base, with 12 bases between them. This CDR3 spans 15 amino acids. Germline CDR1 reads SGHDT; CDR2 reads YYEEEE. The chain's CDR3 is CASSYGGLRTDTQYF. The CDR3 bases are TGTGCCAGCAGCTACGGGGGGCTACGCACAGATACGCAGTATTTT.

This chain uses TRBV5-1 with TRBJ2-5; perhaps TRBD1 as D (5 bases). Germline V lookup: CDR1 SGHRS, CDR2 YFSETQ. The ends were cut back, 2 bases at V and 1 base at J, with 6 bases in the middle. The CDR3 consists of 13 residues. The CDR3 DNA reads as TGCGCCAGCAGCTTCAGGGCCCAAGAGACCCAGTACTTC. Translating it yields CASSFRAQETQYF.

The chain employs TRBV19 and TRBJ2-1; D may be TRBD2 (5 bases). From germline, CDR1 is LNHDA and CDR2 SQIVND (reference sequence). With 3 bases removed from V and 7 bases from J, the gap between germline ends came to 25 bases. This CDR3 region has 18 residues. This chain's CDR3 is CASSMRVVKREGRNEQFF. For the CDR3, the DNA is TGTGCCAGTAGTATGAGGGTTGTTAAACGGGAAGGTAGGAATGAGCAGTTCTTC.

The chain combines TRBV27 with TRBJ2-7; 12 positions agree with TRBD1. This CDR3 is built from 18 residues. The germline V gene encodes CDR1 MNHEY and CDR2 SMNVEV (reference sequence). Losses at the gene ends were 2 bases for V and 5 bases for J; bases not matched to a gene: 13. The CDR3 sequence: CASSLASWGQGAKNEQYF. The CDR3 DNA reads TGTGCCAGCAGTTTAGCATCGTGGGGACAGGGGGCGAAGAACGAGCAGTACTTC.

CDR3 sequence: CASSGEQGSTEAFF. As DNA, the CDR3 is TGCGCCAGCAGCGGCGAACAGGGGTCCACTGAAGCTTTCTTT. J is TRBJ1-1 and V is TRBV5-1; TRBD1 aligns across 7 bases. This CDR3 is 14 amino acids long. V lost 4 bases, J lost 4 bases, and 7 bases stayed unmatched. Germline assignment: CDR1 SGHRS and CDR2 YFSETQ.

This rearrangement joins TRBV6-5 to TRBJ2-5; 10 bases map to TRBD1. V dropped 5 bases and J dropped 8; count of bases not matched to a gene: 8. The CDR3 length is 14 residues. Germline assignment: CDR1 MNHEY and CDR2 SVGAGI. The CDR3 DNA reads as TGTGCCAGCAGTACCCGGGACAGGGGCATTACCCAGTACTTC. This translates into CASSTRDRGITQYF.

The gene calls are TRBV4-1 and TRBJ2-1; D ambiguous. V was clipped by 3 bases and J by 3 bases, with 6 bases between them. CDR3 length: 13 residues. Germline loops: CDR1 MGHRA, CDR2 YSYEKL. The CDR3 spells CASSQGNYNEQFF. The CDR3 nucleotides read TGCGCCAGCAGCCAGGGCAACTACAATGAGCAGTTCTTC.

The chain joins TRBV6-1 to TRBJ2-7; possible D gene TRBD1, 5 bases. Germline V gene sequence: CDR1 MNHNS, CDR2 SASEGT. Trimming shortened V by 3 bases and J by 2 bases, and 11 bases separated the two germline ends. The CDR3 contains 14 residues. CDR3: CASSEGRTAYEQYF. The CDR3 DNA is TGTGCCAGCAGTGAGGGGCGAACAGCCTACGAGCAGTACTTC.

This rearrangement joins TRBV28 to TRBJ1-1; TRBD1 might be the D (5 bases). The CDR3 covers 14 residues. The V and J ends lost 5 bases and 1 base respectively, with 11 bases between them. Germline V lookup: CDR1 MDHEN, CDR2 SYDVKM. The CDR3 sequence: CASSPEGTNTEAFF. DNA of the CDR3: TGTGCCAGCAGTCCGGAGGGGACGAACACTGAAGCTTTCTTT.

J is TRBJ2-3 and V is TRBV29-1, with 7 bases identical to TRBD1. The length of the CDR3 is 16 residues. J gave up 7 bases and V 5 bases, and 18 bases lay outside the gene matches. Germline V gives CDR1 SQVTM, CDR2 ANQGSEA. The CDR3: CSVSSPRDSLFYTQYF. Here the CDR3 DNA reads TGCAGCGTTTCGAGCCCCAGGGACAGTCTATTTTATACGCAGTATTTT.

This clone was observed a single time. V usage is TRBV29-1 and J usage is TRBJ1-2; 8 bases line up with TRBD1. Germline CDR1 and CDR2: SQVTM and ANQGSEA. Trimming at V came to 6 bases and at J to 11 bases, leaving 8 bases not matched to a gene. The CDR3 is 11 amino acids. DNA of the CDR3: TGCAGCGTCCGGGACAGGCTACGGTACACCTTC. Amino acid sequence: CSVRDRLRYTF.

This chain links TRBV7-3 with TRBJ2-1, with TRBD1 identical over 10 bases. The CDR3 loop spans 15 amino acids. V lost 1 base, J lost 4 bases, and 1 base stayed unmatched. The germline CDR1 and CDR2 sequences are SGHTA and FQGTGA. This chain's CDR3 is CASSLRGQGYNEQFF. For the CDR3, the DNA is TGTGCCAGCAGCTTAAGGGGACAGGGGTACAATGAGCAGTTCTTC.

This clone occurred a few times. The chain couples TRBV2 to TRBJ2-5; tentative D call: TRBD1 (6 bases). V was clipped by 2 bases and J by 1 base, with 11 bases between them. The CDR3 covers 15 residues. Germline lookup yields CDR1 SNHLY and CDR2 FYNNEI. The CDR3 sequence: CASSEQGIGQETQYF. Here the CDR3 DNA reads TGTGCCAGCAGTGAACAGGGGATCGGCCAAGAGACCCAGTACTTC.

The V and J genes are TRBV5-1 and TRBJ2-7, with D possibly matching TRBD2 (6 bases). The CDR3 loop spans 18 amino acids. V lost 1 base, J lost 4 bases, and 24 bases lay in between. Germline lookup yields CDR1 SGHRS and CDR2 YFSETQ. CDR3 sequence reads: CASSLPRRRGSSRYEQYF. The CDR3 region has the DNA TGCGCCAGCAGCTTGCCCCGCCGGCGGGGCTCCTCCCGGTACGAGCAGTACTTC.

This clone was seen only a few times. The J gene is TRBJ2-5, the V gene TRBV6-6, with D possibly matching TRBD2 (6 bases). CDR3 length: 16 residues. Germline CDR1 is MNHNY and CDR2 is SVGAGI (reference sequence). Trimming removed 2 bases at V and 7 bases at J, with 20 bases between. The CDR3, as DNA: TGTGCCAGCAGTTACGCTGGTTTGGGCGGGGCCAGGACCCAGTACTTC. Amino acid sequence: CASSYAGLGGARTQYF.

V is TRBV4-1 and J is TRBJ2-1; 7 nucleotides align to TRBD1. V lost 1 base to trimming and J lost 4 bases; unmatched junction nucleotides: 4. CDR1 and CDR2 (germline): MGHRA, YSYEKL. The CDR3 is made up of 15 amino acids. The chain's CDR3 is CASSQGQGRYNEQFF. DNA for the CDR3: TGCGCCAGCAGCCAAGGACAGGGACGGTACAATGAGCAGTTCTTC.

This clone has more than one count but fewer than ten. The CDR3 region has the DNA TGTGCCAGCAGCCAAGGGGGGGGTGTGTACGAGCAGTACTTC. Translated, it gives CASSQGGGVYEQYF. V is TRBV14 and J is TRBJ2-7, with TRBD2 identical over 7 bases. CDR1 and CDR2 from the germline V gene are SGHDN and FVKESK. V shed 1 base, J shed 4 bases, and the junction held 4 bases outside the gene matches. This CDR3 is 14 amino acids long.

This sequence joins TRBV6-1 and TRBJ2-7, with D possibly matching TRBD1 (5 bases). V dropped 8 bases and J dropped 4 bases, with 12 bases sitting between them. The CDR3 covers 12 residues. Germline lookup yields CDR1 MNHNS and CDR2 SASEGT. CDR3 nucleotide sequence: TGTGCCAGCGGGGCAACCCGATACGAGCAGTACTTC. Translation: CASGATRYEQYF.

The CDR3 DNA follows: TGTGCCAGCAGTTACCTCGTCAGGACAGCTCAAGAGACCCAGTACTTC. This gives the protein CASSYLVRTAQETQYF. V and J are TRBV6-8 and TRBJ2-5; a possible D gene is TRBD1 (6 bases). The CDR3 totals 16 residues. The V end lost 2 bases, the J end lost 2 bases, and 15 bases lay between the germline ends. Germline assignment: CDR1 MNHGY and CDR2 SAAAGT.